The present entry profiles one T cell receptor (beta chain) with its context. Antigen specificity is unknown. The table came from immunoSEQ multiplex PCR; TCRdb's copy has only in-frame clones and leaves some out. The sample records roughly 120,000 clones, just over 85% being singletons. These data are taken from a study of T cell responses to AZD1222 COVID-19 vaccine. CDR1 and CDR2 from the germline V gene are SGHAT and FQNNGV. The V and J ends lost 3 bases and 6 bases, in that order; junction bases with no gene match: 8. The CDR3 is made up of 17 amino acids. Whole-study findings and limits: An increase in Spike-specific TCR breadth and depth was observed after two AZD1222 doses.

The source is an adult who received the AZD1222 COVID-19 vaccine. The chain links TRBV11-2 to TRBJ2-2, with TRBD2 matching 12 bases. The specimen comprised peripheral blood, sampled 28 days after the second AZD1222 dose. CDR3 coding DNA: TGTGCCAGCAGCTTTTCTAGCGGGAGGGCCGTGGCCGGGGAGCTGTTTTTT. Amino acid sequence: CASSFSSGRAVAGELFF.